The 25 T cell receptor beta chains given below trace back to one sample, sequenced in a study of shared clonotypes between healthy human individuals (dated by TCRdb to 2018 to 2020). The library was prepared using the immunoSEQ multiplex PCR assay. TCRdb's version of the immuneACCESS table is confined to in-frame rearrangements and falls short of the full clone set. An unresolved V gene accounts for under half of the shortfall where checked; the remainder is of unknown origin. The table for this sample lists millions of clones; more than 85% of them were counted only once. Roughly 1.8% of the sample goes to the ten largest clones. For the CD8 naive samples, CD45RO-negative cells were positively selected for CCR7, yielding a CD45RA+CCR7+ population from which TemRA cells were excluded. Sequenced material: naive CD8+ T cells from PBMCs. The cell subset or site label of this sample denotes: CD45RA+CCR7+. The origin of the receptors is a man aged 18 to 29 in good health. Some clones in this sample may be carry-over from other donors' samples.

The chain combines TRBV11-2 with TRBJ2-7; 8 nucleotides line up with TRBD1. J gave up 5 bases and V 4 bases, and 10 bases lay outside the gene matches. Per the germline V gene, CDR1 is SGHAT and CDR2 is FQNNGV. The CDR3 sequence is 15 residues long. The CDR3: CASSSRTDRANEQYF. CDR3 DNA: TGTGCCAGCAGCTCCCGGACGGACAGGGCCAACGAGCAGTACTTC.

In this sample, this clone turned up once. The rearrangement links TRBV27 to TRBJ2-7; 7 bases are shared with TRBD1. The CDR3 totals 15 residues. The junction had 10 bases not matched to a gene; V was cut back by 5 bases and J by 3 bases. CDR1 MNHEY and CDR2 SMNVEV come from the germline V gene (reference sequence). Here the CDR3 reads CASSAVRGSGYEQYF. The DNA for the CDR3 is TGTGCCAGCAGTGCCGTCAGGGGGTCGGGCTACGAGCAGTACTTC.

V and J are TRBV18 and TRBJ2-1; 11 bases agree with TRBD2. The CDR3 extends over 17 amino acids. Germline CDR1 is KGHSH and CDR2 is LQKENI. With V trimmed by 3 bases and J by 2 bases, 6 bases remained unmatched. The CDR3 DNA sequence: TGTGCCAGCTCACCTCCGAAACTAGCGGGGGCCTACAATGAGCAGTTCTTC. This gives the protein CASSPPKLAGAYNEQFF. The full variable domain, in which reference TRBV18 and TRBJ2-1 provide the parts outside the CDR3, is NAGVMQNPRHLVRRRGQEARLRCSPMKGHSHVYWYRQLPEEGLKFMVYLQKENIIDESGMPKERFSAEFPKEGPSILRIQQVVRGDSAAYFCASSPPKLAGAYNEQFFGPGTRLTVL.

A single count supports this clone. The chain combines TRBV4-1 with TRBJ1-3; the D is unclear. Germline assignment: CDR1 MGHRA and CDR2 YSYEKL. With 4 bases removed from V and 0 bases from J, the gap between germline ends came to 16 bases. This CDR3 region has 17 residues. In DNA form, the CDR3 reads TGCGCCAGCAGCCCCATATCCGGGCCCAACTCTGGAAACACCATATATTTT. This translates into CASSPISGPNSGNTIYF.

This chain uses TRBV5-1 with TRBJ1-2, with TRBD1 matching over 7 bases. The V and J ends lost 0 bases and 8 bases, in that order; junction bases with no gene match: 13. The germline gives CDR1 SGHRS, CDR2 YFSETQ. This CDR3 has 16 amino acids. CDR3 amino acids: CASSLVGGTARRGYTF. The DNA for the CDR3 is TGCGCCAGCAGCTTGGTCGGAGGGACAGCCAGACGAGGCTACACCTTC.

The V call is TRBV11-2, the J call TRBJ2-2; D remains ambiguous. Trimming removed 3 bases at V and 6 bases at J, with 5 bases between. From germline, CDR1 is SGHAT and CDR2 FQNNGV. CDR3 length: 12 amino acids. This CDR3 is CASSFSAGELFF. The CDR3 nucleotides read TGTGCCAGCAGCTTTTCGGCCGGGGAGCTGTTTTTT.

The chain employs TRBV2 and TRBJ2-3, with D maybe TRBD1 (5 bases). Trimming stripped 2 bases from V and 5 bases from J, with 5 bases between. The CDR3 sequence is 12 residues long. Looked up from germline, CDR1 is SNHLY and CDR2 is FYNNEI. The CDR3 is CASSETGDTQYF. As DNA, the CDR3 is TGTGCCAGCAGTGAAACAGGAGATACGCAGTATTTT.

Comments on this clone: The sample contains more than one DNA sequence encoding this CDR3. CDR3 residues: CASSLGLAGGYEQYF. The CDR3 DNA is TGTGCCAGCAGTCTAGGACTAGCGGGAGGCTACGAGCAGTACTTC. The V gene is TRBV27, the J gene TRBJ2-7, with TRBD2 matching over 14 bases. Germline CDR1 and CDR2: MNHEY and SMNVEV (reference sequence). J lost 3 bases, V lost 5 bases, and 3 bases had no gene match. There are 15 residues in the CDR3.

The V call is TRBV7-9, the J call TRBJ2-1; possibly TRBD1 or TRBD2 for D (6 bases each). V was clipped by 0 bases and J by 7 bases, with 19 bases between them. Germline-derived CDR1 and CDR2 are SEHNR and FQNEAQ (reference sequence). This CDR3 is built from 17 residues. CDR3 protein: CASSLAGASPGRNEQFF. The CDR3 DNA follows: TGTGCCAGCAGCTTAGCGGGGGCCTCCCCAGGGAGGAATGAGCAGTTCTTC.

This chain joins TRBV2 and TRBJ2-7; the D gene is possibly TRBD2 (5 bases). V lost 0 bases and J 1 base, leaving 13 bases between the germline ends. The CDR3 sequence is 16 residues long. Germline V gene data show CDR1 as SNHLY and CDR2 as FYNNEI. CDR3 in DNA: TGTGCCAGCAGTGAAGCCCCCGGACGAGGGTCCTACGAGCAGTACTTC. This gives the protein CASSEAPGRGSYEQYF.

Note on this clone: This same CDR3 is encoded by further DNA sequences in the sample. CDR3 loop: CASRILGSYNEQFF. The CDR3 nucleotides are TGTGCCAGCAGAATATTAGGCTCCTACAATGAGCAGTTCTTC. The rearrangement links TRBV27 to TRBJ2-1; D call uncertain. Per germline, CDR1 MNHEY and CDR2 SMNVEV (reference sequence). The CDR3 has 14 amino acids. Trimming pared 6 bases from V and 0 bases from J, leaving 9 bases between.

The chain has TRBV19 and TRBJ1-2; D uncertain. The CDR3 is 13 amino acids. The V gene lost 6 bases and the J gene lost 7 bases, with 15 bases spanning the gap. Germline CDR1 and CDR2: LNHDA and SQIVND (reference sequence). This chain's CDR3 is CASSLGLMGGYTF. For the CDR3, the DNA is TGTGCCAGTAGCCTTGGTCTTATGGGTGGCTACACCTTC.

This clone was counted only a few times. The chain combines TRBV9 with TRBJ1-1; D not resolved. Germline lookup yields CDR1 SGDLS and CDR2 YYNGEE. This CDR3 comprises 14 residues. V was clipped by 0 bases and J by 5 bases, with 11 bases between them. The CDR3 sequence: CASSVALLGTEAFF. CDR3 DNA sequence: TGTGCCAGCAGCGTAGCATTGTTGGGAACTGAAGCTTTCTTT.

V is TRBV19 and J is TRBJ1-1; tentative D call: TRBD1 (6 bases). Germline loops: CDR1 LNHDA, CDR2 SQIVND (reference sequence). This CDR3 spans 13 amino acids. Trimming left V 6 bases short and J 0 bases short, with 8 bases between. The CDR3 DNA reads as TGTGCCAGTAGGGGACACTTGAACACTGAAGCTTTCTTT. It translates to CASRGHLNTEAFF.

This chain uses TRBV7-6 with TRBJ2-7; D is uncertain. CDR3 length: 14 amino acids. From germline, CDR1 is SGHVS and CDR2 FNYEAQ. Trimming pared 4 bases from V and 0 bases from J, leaving 10 bases between. In DNA form, the CDR3 reads TGTGCCAGCAGCTCCCCGTTGGGCTCCTACGAGCAGTACTTC. Protein: CASSSPLGSYEQYF.

With regard to this clone: Within the sample, other DNA sequences also encode this same CDR3. The chain links TRBV29-1 to TRBJ2-1, with D possibly being TRBD2 (6 bases). Per germline, CDR1 SQVTM and CDR2 ANQGSEA. This CDR3 has 13 amino acids. V lost 4 bases, J lost 3 bases, and 10 bases lay in between. CDR3 protein: CSVAGGSYNEQFF. The CDR3 DNA reads as TGCAGCGTTGCCGGGGGAAGCTACAATGAGCAGTTCTTC.

This chain joins TRBV27 and TRBJ2-7; no firm D call. The CDR3 is 14 amino acids. Germline values: CDR1 MNHEY, CDR2 SMNVEV (reference sequence). Trimming shortened V by 5 bases and J by 10 bases, and 21 bases separated the two germline ends. The CDR3 spells CASSPLISLDLQYF. Written as DNA, the CDR3 is TGTGCCAGCAGTCCGCTCATCAGCCTAGACCTTCAGTACTTC.

The CDR3: CSVVSDRPEAFF. The CDR3 coding sequence is TGCAGCGTTGTATCGGACAGACCTGAAGCTTTCTTT. This chain joins TRBV29-1 and TRBJ1-1, with D possibly matching TRBD1 (6 bases). Germline V CDR1 and CDR2: SQVTM, ANQGSEA. Trimming removed 4 bases from V and 6 bases from J, with 12 bases in between. The CDR3 contains 12 residues.

The V and J genes are TRBV7-9 and TRBJ2-5, with D hard to call. Germline V lookup: CDR1 SEHNR, CDR2 FQNEAQ (reference sequence). This CDR3 region has 16 residues. Trimming shortened V by 1 base and J by 5 bases, and 17 bases separated the two germline ends. This CDR3 is CASSLGHASRLETQYF. In DNA form, the CDR3 reads TGTGCCAGCAGCTTAGGTCACGCCTCGAGGTTGGAGACCCAGTACTTC.

V and J are TRBV27 and TRBJ2-3; D uncertain. The CDR3 consists of 13 residues. CDR1 and CDR2 (germline): MNHEY, SMNVEV (reference sequence). V gave up 6 bases and J gave up 2 bases, with 9 bases separating them. The CDR3 DNA follows: TGTGCCAGCAGGCTTCAAAACACAGATACGCAGTATTTT. This gives the protein CASRLQNTDTQYF.

This chain uses TRBV19 with TRBJ2-1, with D perhaps being TRBD1 or TRBD2 (6 bases each). This CDR3 region has 15 residues. From germline, CDR1 is LNHDA and CDR2 SQIVND (reference sequence). The V gene lost 6 bases and the J gene lost 3 bases, with 15 bases spanning the gap. The CDR3 DNA follows: TGTGCCAGTAGCCGGAGGGGGGAGGACTACAATGAGCAGTTCTTC. It translates to CASSRRGEDYNEQFF.

This chain links TRBV6-4 with TRBJ1-2; D is perhaps TRBD1 (5 bases). CDR1 and CDR2 (germline): MRHNA, SNTAGT. V dropped 4 bases and J dropped 8 bases, with 14 bases sitting between them. The CDR3 is made up of 13 amino acids. The DNA of the CDR3 is TGTGCCAGCAGTGGCCCGGGGGGTTCCGGCTACACCTTC. It translates to CASSGPGGSGYTF.

This chain joins TRBV15 and TRBJ2-5, with 13 bases fitting TRBD2. There are 15 residues in the CDR3. The V segment lost 1 base and the J segment 5 bases; nucleotides outside the gene matches: 1. Germline lookup yields CDR1 LNHNV and CDR2 YYDKDF (reference sequence). CDR3 loop: CATSRAGLAGETQYF. Here the CDR3 DNA reads TGTGCCACCAGCAGAGCGGGACTAGCGGGGGAGACCCAGTACTTC.

V is TRBV28 and J is TRBJ2-3, with 13 nucleotides matching TRBD2. This CDR3 contains 16 residues. The J segment lost 5 bases and the V segment lost 5 bases, leaving 7 bases of the junction unmatched. Germline CDR1 MDHEN, CDR2 SYDVKM. CDR3 sequence (DNA): TGTGCCAGCAGTCGGACTAGCGGGAGAGTGCAAGATACGCAGTATTTT. Amino acids: CASSRTSGRVQDTQYF.

The chain links TRBV5-1 to TRBJ1-2; D might be TRBD1 (5 bases). Trimming stripped 3 bases from V and 0 bases from J, with 15 bases between. Germline CDR1 is SGHRS and CDR2 is YFSETQ. The CDR3 runs to 16 residues. The CDR3 protein is CASSSYPDRANYGYTF. The CDR3 DNA sequence: TGCGCCAGCAGCTCCTACCCCGACAGAGCTAACTATGGCTACACCTTC. The variable domain in full, completed from reference TRBV5-1 and TRBJ1-2, reads KAGVTQTPRYLIKTRGQQVTLSCSPISGHRSVSWYQQTPGQGLQFLFEYFSETQRNKGNFPGRFSGRQFSNSRSEMNVSTLELGDSALYLCASSSYPDRANYGYTFGSGTRLTVV.